This T cell receptor beta chain was obtained from a study of blood T cell repertoires in COVID-19. On the study more broadly: The United States, Italy and Spain supplied acute and convalescent COVID-19 samples. PBMCs, B-cell-depleted T cells, or T cells provided the cDNA or gDNA that made up the material.

Libraries were prepared by immunoSEQ multiplex PCR; TCRdb keeps only in-frame clonotypes and omits some of them. This sample has tens of thousands of clones; 60% to 85% occur once, and the top ten carry 8.5%. The material sequenced was peripheral blood. The receptor was isolated from a man in his 70s with active or convalescent COVID-19.

In DNA form, the CDR3 reads TGTGCCAGCAGCCAAGTGACGGGAGGACGTAACACTGAAGCTTTCTTT. This gives the protein CASSQVTGGRNTEAFF. The chain recombines TRBV3-1 (or the pseudogene TRBV3-2) with TRBJ1-1; D gene uncertain. This CDR3 is 16 amino acids long. The V end lost 1 base, the J end lost 2 bases, and 14 bases lay between the germline ends. Germline V gene sequence: CDR1 LGHDT, CDR2 YNNKEL (reference sequence).